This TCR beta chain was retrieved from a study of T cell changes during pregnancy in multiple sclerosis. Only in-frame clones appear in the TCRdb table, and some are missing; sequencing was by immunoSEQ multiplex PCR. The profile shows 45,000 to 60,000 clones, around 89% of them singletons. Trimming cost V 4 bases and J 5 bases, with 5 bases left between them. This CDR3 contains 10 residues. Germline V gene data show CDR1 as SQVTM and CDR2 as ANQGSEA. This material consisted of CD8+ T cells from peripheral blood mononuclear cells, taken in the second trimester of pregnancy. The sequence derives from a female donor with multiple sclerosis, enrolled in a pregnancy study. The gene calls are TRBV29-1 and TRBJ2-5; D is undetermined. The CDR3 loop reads CSVVSETQYF. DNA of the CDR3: TGCAGCGTTGTGTCGGAGACCCAGTACTTC.